These 29 T cell receptor beta chains share one sample of origin, sequenced in a study of shared clonotypes between healthy human individuals. TCRdb keeps only in-frame clones here, not all; method: immunoSEQ multiplex PCR. The table includes fewer than 400,000 clones, under 80% detected once. What was sequenced was memory CD4+ T cells sorted from blood. Described subset: CD45RA-negative fraction. These receptors came from a young man in good health.

CDR3 in amino acids: CASSPWTGPGRVNTGELFF. CDR3 sequence (DNA): TGTGCCAGCAGCCCATGGACAGGGCCCGGGAGAGTGAACACCGGGGAGCTGTTTTTT. This chain joins TRBV7-3 and TRBJ2-2; 8 positions agree with TRBD1. J gave up 1 base and V 5 bases, and 15 bases lay outside the gene matches. Germline CDR1 SGHTA, CDR2 FQGTGA. This CDR3 spans 19 amino acids.

V and J are TRBV21-1 and TRBJ1-3; no DNA check was done on the table's D call, TRBD1. TRBV21-1 is a pseudogene. The CDR3 sequence is 16 residues long. The CDR3 DNA is TGTGCCAGCAGCAAAGCTCGAAGGGGATGTGGAAACACCATATATTTT. Its translation is CASSKARRGCGNTIYF.

This chain connects TRBV6-5 to TRBJ2-3, with D possibly being TRBD2 (5 bases). CDR1 and CDR2 (germline): MNHEY, SVGAGI. Deletions cut 6 bases from V and 3 bases from J, with 13 bases between. CDR3 length: 14 residues. This CDR3 is CASRARARTDTQYF. The CDR3 nucleotides are TGTGCCAGCAGAGCGAGGGCTCGGACAGATACGCAGTATTTT.

V and J are TRBV5-1 and TRBJ2-1, with 14 bases aligning to TRBD2. Germline V gives CDR1 SGHRS, CDR2 YFSETQ. V shed 4 bases and J 3 bases; nucleotides not matched to a gene: 6. The CDR3 has 17 residues. In DNA form, the CDR3 reads TGCGCCAGCAGCACGGGACTAGCGGGAGACCACTACAATGAGCAGTTCTTC. It codes for CASSTGLAGDHYNEQFF.

The genes are TRBV28 and TRBJ1-4; maybe TRBD1 (5 bases). Trimming cost V 3 bases and J 7 bases, with 12 bases left between them. CDR1 and CDR2 from the germline V gene are MDHEN and SYDVKM. CDR3 length equals 14 residues. CDR3 loop: CASSFRGISEKLFF. CDR3 DNA: TGTGCCAGCAGTTTTAGGGGAATCAGTGAAAAACTGTTTTTT.

The J gene is TRBJ2-1, the V gene TRBV4-1, with D perhaps TRBD1 (5 bases). This CDR3 region has 15 residues. The V and J ends lost 0 bases and 1 base respectively, with 7 bases between them. From germline, CDR1 is MGHRA and CDR2 YSYEKL. The CDR3 sequence is CASSQDRVSYNEQFF. The CDR3 DNA reads TGCGCCAGCAGCCAAGACAGGGTGTCCTACAATGAGCAGTTCTTC.

The chain carries TRBV27 and TRBJ2-7, with unresolved D. The CDR3 is made up of 13 amino acids. Trimming took off 0 bases at V and 1 base at J, with 4 bases between the two ends. The germline V gene encodes CDR1 MNHEY and CDR2 SMNVEV (reference sequence). The CDR3 DNA is TGTGCCAGCAGTTTATCGCTTTCCTACGAGCAGTACTTC. It is translated as CASSLSLSYEQYF.

The chain has TRBV16 and TRBJ2-7, with D tentatively TRBD1 (6 bases). This CDR3 is 15 amino acids long. The germline V gene encodes CDR1 KGHSY and CDR2 FQNENV. V lost 2 bases and J lost 3, with 14 bases in between. CDR3 sequence reads: CASSQQDRISYEQYF. CDR3 nucleotides: TGTGCCAGCAGCCAACAGGACAGAATTAGCTACGAGCAGTACTTC.

This chain connects TRBV5-1 to TRBJ2-1; D is possibly TRBD2 (6 bases). The length of the CDR3 is 15 residues. CDR1 SGHRS and CDR2 YFSETQ come from the germline V gene. V was shortened by 0 bases and J by 2 bases, with 9 bases between the two germline ends. The CDR3, as DNA: TGCGCCAGCAGCTTGGATCTAGCGACCTACAATGAGCAGTTCTTC. Protein product: CASSLDLATYNEQFF.

The genes are TRBV5-1 and TRBJ2-1, with 11 positions matching TRBD2. CDR3 length equals 15 residues. V was clipped by 9 bases and J by 5 bases; unmatched bases: 10. CDR1 and CDR2 from the germline V gene are SGHRS and YFSETQ. The CDR3 region has the DNA TGCGCCACCCAGGGAGGGACTAGCGGCGACAATGAGCAGTTCTTC. This translates into CATQGGTSGDNEQFF.

This chain connects TRBV19 to TRBJ2-1, with TRBD1 matching over 10 bases. J was trimmed by 4 bases and V by 4 bases; bases with no gene match: 1. CDR3 length: 14 amino acids. From germline, CDR1 is LNHDA and CDR2 SQIVND (reference sequence). The CDR3 sequence: CASSRDRGYNEQFF. The CDR3 DNA sequence: TGTGCCAGTAGTAGGGACAGGGGATACAATGAGCAGTTCTTC.

Worth noting for this clone: Within the sample, other DNA sequences also encode this same CDR3. This chain uses TRBV5-1 with TRBJ2-3; a possible D gene is TRBD1 (6 bases). This CDR3 contains 14 residues. The V gene's germline CDR1 is SGHRS and CDR2 YFSETQ. Trimming left V 8 bases short and J 0 bases short, with 13 bases between. This CDR3 is CASLRGGSTDTQYF. CDR3 sequence (DNA): TGCGCCAGTCTCAGGGGTGGAAGCACAGATACGCAGTATTTT.

The chain has TRBV27 and TRBJ1-1; D may be TRBD1 (5 bases). The CDR3 has 14 amino acids. Per the germline V gene, CDR1 is MNHEY and CDR2 is SMNVEV (reference sequence). V lost 6 bases, J lost 1 base, and 12 bases lay in between. The chain's CDR3 is CASSRTNWNTEAFF. The CDR3 region has the DNA TGTGCCAGCAGCCGGACAAACTGGAACACTGAAGCTTTCTTT.

Details on this clone: Other DNA sequences from this sample encode an identical CDR3 as well. The V and J genes are TRBV6-5 and TRBJ2-7; D is undetermined. Deletions cut 0 bases from V and 0 bases from J, with 6 bases between. Germline loops: CDR1 MNHEY, CDR2 SVGAGI. CDR3 length equals 14 residues. The chain's CDR3 is CASSYSQSSYEQYF. The CDR3 DNA reads as TGTGCCAGCAGTTACTCGCAATCCTCCTACGAGCAGTACTTC.

V is TRBV10-3 and J is TRBJ2-3; D not resolved. Trimming took 0 bases from V and 5 from J, leaving 3 bases between them. The CDR3 contains 12 residues. Germline V gene data show CDR1 as ENHRY and CDR2 as SYGVKD. CDR3 amino acids: CAISESGDTQYF. The DNA of the CDR3 is TGTGCCATCAGTGAGTCGGGAGATACGCAGTATTTT.

The chain has TRBV7-9 and TRBJ1-2, with D unresolved. Per the germline V gene, CDR1 is SEHNR and CDR2 is FQNEAQ (reference sequence). The CDR3 extends over 12 amino acids. V lost 5 bases to trimming and J lost 6 bases, with 10 bases between them. Here the CDR3 reads CASSPHTDGYTF. The CDR3 DNA sequence: TGTGCCAGCAGCCCCCATACCGATGGCTACACCTTC.

The rearrangement uses TRBV5-4 and TRBJ2-1; 8 nucleotides align to TRBD1. V shed 4 bases, J shed 6 bases, and the junction held 6 bases outside the gene matches. CDR1 is SGHNT, CDR2 YYREEE, per germline (reference sequence). This CDR3 has 14 residues. CDR3 DNA: TGTGCCAGCAGCATAGGGACAGGAATCAATGAGCAGTTCTTC. As protein: CASSIGTGINEQFF.

The chain is built from TRBV4-3 and TRBJ2-2, with 7 bases identical to TRBD1. Germline V gene lookup returns CDR1 LGHNA and CDR2 YSLEER. The CDR3 loop spans 16 amino acids. The junction had 4 bases not matched to a gene; V was cut back by 3 bases and J by 0 bases. Here the CDR3 DNA reads TGCGCCAGCAGCCAGGGCGACAGGGCGAACACCGGGGAGCTGTTTTTT. Protein product: CASSQGDRANTGELFF.

CDR3 loop: CASSSRLPGRLMNTEAFF. CDR3 nucleotides: TGTGCCAGCAGTTCTCGGCTGCCAGGCCGCTTAATGAACACTGAAGCTTTCTTT. V is TRBV28 and J is TRBJ1-1; unclear D gene. Germline V gene data show CDR1 as MDHEN and CDR2 as SYDVKM. Trimming removed 4 bases at V and 0 bases at J, with 21 bases between. The CDR3 totals 18 residues. Full variable domain (remainder filled in from reference TRBV28 and TRBJ1-1): DVKVTQSSRYLVKRTGEKVFLECVQDMDHENMFWYRQDPGLGLRLIYFSYDVKMKEKGDIPEGYSVSREKKERFSLILESASTNQTSMYLCASSSRLPGRLMNTEAFFGQGTRLTVV.

The chain employs TRBV5-1 and TRBJ2-2, with TRBD1 matching over 7 bases. The trim removed 4 bases at V and 1 base at J, leaving 7 bases unmatched. CDR1 and CDR2 (germline): SGHRS, YFSETQ. The CDR3 is 16 residues long. In nucleotides, the CDR3 is TGCGCCAGCAGCAGGGCCGGGACAGTGAACACCGGGGAGCTGTTTTTT. Translation gives CASSRAGTVNTGELFF.

The gene calls are TRBV7-9 and TRBJ2-1; a possible D gene is TRBD1 (5 bases). The V end lost 5 bases, the J end lost 13 bases, and 12 bases lay between the germline ends. Germline CDR1 and CDR2: SEHNR and FQNEAQ (reference sequence). This CDR3 is built from 11 residues. The CDR3 is CASSPGQRQFF. The CDR3 bases are TGTGCCAGCAGCCCAGGGCAGCGACAGTTCTTC.

V and J are TRBV28 and TRBJ1-3; TRBD1 is a possible D gene (6 bases). Trimming stripped 5 bases from V and 0 bases from J, with 14 bases between. Germline values: CDR1 MDHEN, CDR2 SYDVKM. This CDR3 is built from 16 residues. This chain's CDR3 is CASSAPGESSGNTIYF. The CDR3 DNA reads as TGTGCCAGCAGTGCTCCAGGGGAAAGCTCTGGAAACACCATATATTTT.

The V gene is TRBV5-1, the J gene TRBJ1-1, with D tentatively TRBD1 (5 bases). The CDR3 runs to 16 residues. From germline, CDR1 is SGHRS and CDR2 YFSETQ. V was cut by 4 bases and J by 0 bases, with 16 bases left in between. CDR3 nucleotides: TGCGCCAGCAGCAGAAATCCAGGGTCGGTGAACACTGAAGCTTTCTTT. Protein sequence: CASSRNPGSVNTEAFF.

DNA for the CDR3: TGTGCCAGCTTTCGGACGGACCGCTATGGCTACACCTTC. This encodes CASFRTDRYGYTF. J is TRBJ1-2 and V is TRBV2; D is unclear. Trimming stripped 8 bases from V and 4 bases from J, with 14 bases between. The CDR3 length is 13 residues. The germline CDR1 and CDR2 sequences are SNHLY and FYNNEI.

J is TRBJ1-5 and V is TRBV7-8; D gene unclear. Trimming pared 6 bases from V and 8 bases from J, leaving 8 bases between. CDR3 size: 11 residues. Germline V gene data show CDR1 as SGHVS and CDR2 as FQNEAQ. This chain's CDR3 is CASRSQEPQHF. The CDR3 coding sequence is TGTGCCAGCAGGAGTCAAGAGCCCCAGCATTTT.

The V and J genes are TRBV7-3 and TRBJ2-7, with D maybe TRBD2 (7 bases). V dropped 4 bases and J dropped 2 bases, with 21 bases sitting between them. Germline loops: CDR1 SGHTA, CDR2 FQGTGA. The CDR3 is 17 residues long. CDR3 sequence (DNA): TGTGCCAGCAGCTCAAAAGGGGGTGCGGGAGTCCCCTACGAGCAGTACTTC. It is translated as CASSSKGGAGVPYEQYF. The complete variable domain, with remaining parts taken from reference TRBV7-3 and TRBJ2-7, reads GAGVSQTPSNKVTEKGKYVELRCDPISGHTALYWYRQSLGQGPEFLIYFQGTGAADDSGLPNDRFFAVRPEGSVSTLKIQRTERGDSAVYLCASSSKGGAGVPYEQYFGPGTRLTVT.

This chain links TRBV2 with TRBJ2-5, with a tentative D call TRBD2 (6 bases). This CDR3 is built from 14 residues. V was shortened by 4 bases and J by 7 bases, with 16 bases between the two germline ends. The germline CDR1 and CDR2 sequences are SNHLY and FYNNEI. CDR3 region: CASSGGGTARTQYF. The CDR3, as DNA: TGTGCCAGCAGTGGGGGCGGGACCGCGCGGACCCAGTACTTC.

The chain recombines TRBV5-1 with TRBJ2-3; 15 bases line up with TRBD2. The CDR3 length is 19 residues. Germline trimming cut 0 bases from V and 2 bases from J; bases unmatched to any gene: 7. Germline V lookup: CDR1 SGHRS, CDR2 YFSETQ. The CDR3 DNA follows: TGCGCCAGCAGCTTGGCAGGACTAGCGGGAGGGGGGCCCACAGATACGCAGTATTTT. Its protein is CASSLAGLAGGGPTDTQYF.

This clone was picked up a small number of times. Here the CDR3 DNA reads TGTGCCAGCAGTGAAGCGAGACGGCCCCAGCATTTT. This codes for CASSEARRPQHF. V and J are TRBV2 and TRBJ1-5; D is undetermined. The V gene's germline CDR1 is SNHLY and CDR2 FYNNEI. This CDR3 is 12 amino acids long. Trimming removed 0 bases at V and 9 bases at J, with 6 bases between.